Reported below is one T cell receptor beta chain. The sample belongs to a study of blood T cell repertoires in COVID-19. Study in general: The United States, Italy and Spain supplied acute and convalescent COVID-19 samples.

Original data processing: Nucleated cell counts were estimated from reference gene primer amplification. Repertoires were generated with immunoSEQ multiplex PCR, while TCRdb's copy carries only in-frame clones and drops some. D and trimming were read from the DNA, whereas the V and J calls and clone size are those reported in that table. The top ten clones hold 11% of a sample with approximately 210,000 clones, approximately 84% of them seen once. The V segment lost 2 bases and the J segment 0 bases; nucleotides outside the gene matches: 4. Germline CDR1 reads SEHNR; CDR2 reads FQNEAQ (reference sequence). The CDR3 spans 16 residues.

The source is a man in his forties or fifties with COVID-19, enrolled during active disease. The chain recombines TRBV7-9 with TRBJ2-7; TRBD2 matches at 10 bases. Sequencing was done on a sample of peripheral blood. The CDR3 DNA reads as TGTGCCAGCAGCTTAAAGGCTAGCGGGAGCTCCTACGAGCAGTACTTC. It is translated as CASSLKASGSSYEQYF.